This is a list of T cell receptor beta chains from one sample in a study of CD8+ T cells in alopecia areata. Libraries were prepared by immunoSEQ multiplex PCR; TCRdb keeps only in-frame clonotypes and omits some of them. The table records 150,000 to 200,000 clones, 50% to 70% of them present only once. This sample comprised CD4+ T cells sorted from blood, obtained at approximately week 49, from a patient treated with tofacitinib. The source is a human donor with alopecia areata. Each CDR3 is given with its conserved first and last residue. Fields, in order: CDR3 DNA, CDR3 protein, J gene, V gene, clone size, D gene. D genes are given only for firm matches. Clone sizes are given selectively: once, few, many, or a class where the clone is expanded.

CDR3 DNA: TGTGCCAGCAGGCTACAGGGGGCAGCTTACGAGCAGTACTTC; CDR3 protein: CASRLQGAAYEQYF; J gene: TRBJ2-7; V gene: TRBV11-2; clone size: NA; D gene: TRBD1
CDR3 DNA: TGTGCCAGCAGGCCCCGGGACAGGGTGGTGGATACGCAGTATTTT; CDR3 protein: CASRPRDRVVDTQYF; J gene: TRBJ2-3; V gene: TRBV6-5; clone size: NA; D gene: TRBD1
CDR3 DNA: TGTGCCAGCAGCCCCGGGACAGGCAATCAGCCCCAGCATTTT; CDR3 protein: CASSPGTGNQPQHF; J gene: TRBJ1-5; V gene: TRBV27; clone size: NA; D gene: TRBD1
CDR3 DNA: TGCGCCAGCAGTGAGGGGTGGGGCTCCTACGAGCAGTACTTC; CDR3 protein: CASSEGWGSYEQYF; J gene: TRBJ2-7; V gene: TRBV10-2; clone size: NA; D gene: NA
CDR3 DNA: TGTGCCTGGAGAAGGGGTCGACTGAACACTGAAGCTTTCTTT; CDR3 protein: CAWRRGRLNTEAFF; J gene: TRBJ1-1; V gene: TRBV30; clone size: NA; D gene: NA
CDR3 DNA: TGTGCCAGCAGCTTCAGGGACTCTGGGGCCAACGTCCTGACTTTC; CDR3 protein: CASSFRDSGANVLTF; J gene: TRBJ2-6; V gene: TRBV5-6; clone size: NA; D gene: NA
CDR3 DNA: TGTGCCAGCAGTGACTCTAGCGGGGGGGCAGATACGCAGTATTTT; CDR3 protein: CASSDSSGGADTQYF; J gene: TRBJ2-3; V gene: TRBV6-1; clone size: NA; D gene: TRBD2
CDR3 DNA: TGCAGCGTCCGAGACAGGGCAAATGAGCAGTTCTTC; CDR3 protein: CSVRDRANEQFF; J gene: TRBJ2-1; V gene: TRBV29-1; clone size: NA; D gene: TRBD1
CDR3 DNA: TGTGCTAGTGGTCTGGGGACCCCGGGGAGCTACACCTTC; CDR3 protein: CASGLGTPGSYTF; J gene: TRBJ1-2; V gene: TRBV12-5; clone size: few; D gene: NA
CDR3 DNA: TGTGCCTGTCCCGGGCCCATGACGGAAAAACTGTTTTTT; CDR3 protein: CACPGPMTEKLFF; J gene: TRBJ1-4; V gene: TRBV30; clone size: few; D gene: NA
CDR3 DNA: TGTGCCTGGAGTGGGGATAACAGGCCCCCTGCTTGGACTCGCGAGTCTGGGGCCAACGTCCTGACTTTC; CDR3 protein: CAWSGDNRPPAWTRESGANVLTF; J gene: TRBJ2-6; V gene: TRBV30; clone size: NA; D gene: NA
CDR3 DNA: TGTGCCTGGAGTGTAGTGTCTAGCACAGATACGCAGTATTTT; CDR3 protein: CAWSVVSSTDTQYF; J gene: TRBJ2-3; V gene: TRBV30; clone size: NA; D gene: NA
CDR3 DNA: TGTGCCAGCAGCTTAGTGAGGGTCGGCTCTTCGGGCGGCTACACCTTC; CDR3 protein: CASSLVRVGSSGGYTF; J gene: TRBJ1-2; V gene: TRBV7-2; clone size: once; D gene: NA
CDR3 DNA: TGTGCCAGCAGTGAAGCGCAGGGGCAAATTATCGGCTACACCTTC; CDR3 protein: CASSEAQGQIIGYTF; J gene: TRBJ1-2; V gene: TRBV2; clone size: NA; D gene: NA
CDR3 DNA: TGCAGCGTCATGGGGGGGATGGGACTGTTTTTT; CDR3 protein: CSVMGGMGLFF; J gene: TRBJ1-4; V gene: TRBV29-1; clone size: few; D gene: NA
CDR3 DNA: TGTGCCAGCAGCTTGGGGACACTGAACACTGAAGCTTTCTTT; CDR3 protein: CASSLGTLNTEAFF; J gene: TRBJ1-1; V gene: TRBV7-2; clone size: NA; D gene: NA
CDR3 DNA: TGCAGCGTTGGTGGGGACAGGGGGCATGACGAGCAGTACTTC; CDR3 protein: CSVGGDRGHDEQYF; J gene: TRBJ2-7; V gene: TRBV29-1; clone size: NA; D gene: TRBD1
CDR3 DNA: TGCAGCGTCCTAGGGATCACGGGGGGAGATGGCTACACCTTC; CDR3 protein: CSVLGITGGDGYTF; J gene: TRBJ1-2; V gene: TRBV29-1; clone size: NA; D gene: NA
CDR3 DNA: TGTGCCTGGAGTGTACGAGGTGGGGGCACAGATACGCAGTATTTT; CDR3 protein: CAWSVRGGGTDTQYF; J gene: TRBJ2-3; V gene: TRBV30; clone size: NA; D gene: NA
CDR3 DNA: TGTGCCAGCAGTGAAGGAAAGGCGGGACCATATGGCTACACCTTC; CDR3 protein: CASSEGKAGPYGYTF; J gene: TRBJ1-2; V gene: TRBV6-1; clone size: NA; D gene: NA
CDR3 DNA: TGTGCCAGCAGCCTCGGCGGGGGCCTCACCGGGGAGCTGTTTTTT; CDR3 protein: CASSLGGGLTGELFF; J gene: TRBJ2-2; V gene: TRBV7-8; clone size: NA; D gene: NA
CDR3 DNA: TGCAGCGTTAAGTTCGCAGGGGCCCAGAGCAATCAGCCCCAGCATTTT; CDR3 protein: CSVKFAGAQSNQPQHF; J gene: TRBJ1-5; V gene: TRBV29-1; clone size: NA; D gene: NA
CDR3 DNA: TGTGCCAGTAGTATCGGTGGGACAGTCCAAGAGACCCAGTACTTC; CDR3 protein: CASSIGGTVQETQYF; J gene: TRBJ2-5; V gene: TRBV19; clone size: few; D gene: TRBD1
CDR3 DNA: TGTGCCAGCAGCCCGGACAGCACTGGGGCCAACGTCCTGACTTTC; CDR3 protein: CASSPDSTGANVLTF; J gene: TRBJ2-6; V gene: TRBV6-6; clone size: NA; D gene: NA
CDR3 DNA: TGTGCCAGCAGACCTACGGACGGTTCTGAAGGGACCCAGTACTTC; CDR3 protein: CASRPTDGSEGTQYF; J gene: TRBJ2-5; V gene: TRBV7-8; clone size: NA; D gene: NA
CDR3 DNA: TGTGCCAGCAGCTTAACGATAAAGGGGAGCGGCTACACCTTC; CDR3 protein: CASSLTIKGSGYTF; J gene: TRBJ1-2; V gene: TRBV7-9; clone size: NA; D gene: NA
CDR3 DNA: TGTGCCAGCAGTGAAAGACTACTGCGAAATTCACCCCTCCACTTT; CDR3 protein: CASSERLLRNSPLHF; J gene: TRBJ1-6; V gene: TRBV2; clone size: NA; D gene: NA
CDR3 DNA: TGCGCCAGCAGCTTGGATTCAGGGGTTGGGACAGATACGCAGTATTTT; CDR3 protein: CASSLDSGVGTDTQYF; J gene: TRBJ2-3; V gene: TRBV5-1; clone size: NA; D gene: NA
CDR3 DNA: TGTGCCTGGAGTGGAGAGGCTGAAGCTTTCTTT; CDR3 protein: CAWSGEAEAFF; J gene: TRBJ1-1; V gene: TRBV30; clone size: NA; D gene: NA
CDR3 DNA: TGTGCCAGCAGTACCAACGACAGGGTCAAGACGAATTTT; CDR3 protein: CASSTNDRVKTNF; J gene: TRBJ2-3; V gene: TRBV27; clone size: NA; D gene: TRBD1
CDR3 DNA: TGCAGCGTTGATGCGGCGGGGGGGGAGCTGTTTTTT; CDR3 protein: CSVDAAGGELFF; J gene: TRBJ2-2; V gene: TRBV29-1; clone size: NA; D gene: NA
CDR3 DNA: TGTGCCAGCAGTATCAGGGGTTCTGAAGCTTTCTTT; CDR3 protein: CASSIRGSEAFF; J gene: TRBJ1-1; V gene: TRBV2; clone size: NA; D gene: NA
CDR3 DNA: TGCAGCGTCTCTGAAGGGTCCCTCTCCTACGAGCAGTACTTC; CDR3 protein: CSVSEGSLSYEQYF; J gene: TRBJ2-7; V gene: TRBV29-1; clone size: NA; D gene: NA
CDR3 DNA: TGTGCCATCAGTACGGGACTAGCGGGGAACAATGAGCAGTTCTTC; CDR3 protein: CAISTGLAGNNEQFF; J gene: TRBJ2-1; V gene: TRBV10-3; clone size: once; D gene: TRBD2
CDR3 DNA: TGTGCCTGGAGCACTAGCGGTCAAGAGACCCAGTACTTC; CDR3 protein: CAWSTSGQETQYF; J gene: TRBJ2-5; V gene: TRBV30; clone size: once; D gene: TRBD2
CDR3 DNA: TGTGCCTGGAGTGGCAATAGGGGGGTCCTCCAAGAGACCCAGTACTTC; CDR3 protein: CAWSGNRGVLQETQYF; J gene: TRBJ2-5; V gene: TRBV30; clone size: NA; D gene: NA
CDR3 DNA: TGCGCCAGCAGTGAGGGGTTTCGGACTGAAGCTTTCTTT; CDR3 protein: CASSEGFRTEAFF; J gene: TRBJ1-1; V gene: TRBV10-2; clone size: NA; D gene: NA
CDR3 DNA: TGTGCCATCAGCCCGGACAGGGTTAGGTCTGGGGCCAACGTCCTGACTTTC; CDR3 protein: CAISPDRVRSGANVLTF; J gene: TRBJ2-6; V gene: TRBV10-3; clone size: NA; D gene: TRBD1
CDR3 DNA: TGCAGCGTTGTATTGACGGGCAGGGTTGGTGGCTACACCTTC; CDR3 protein: CSVVLTGRVGGYTF; J gene: TRBJ1-2; V gene: TRBV29-1; clone size: NA; D gene: NA
CDR3 DNA: TGCGCCAGCGCAGACTCAGACGAGCAGTACTTC; CDR3 protein: CASADSDEQYF; J gene: TRBJ2-7; V gene: TRBV5-1; clone size: NA; D gene: NA